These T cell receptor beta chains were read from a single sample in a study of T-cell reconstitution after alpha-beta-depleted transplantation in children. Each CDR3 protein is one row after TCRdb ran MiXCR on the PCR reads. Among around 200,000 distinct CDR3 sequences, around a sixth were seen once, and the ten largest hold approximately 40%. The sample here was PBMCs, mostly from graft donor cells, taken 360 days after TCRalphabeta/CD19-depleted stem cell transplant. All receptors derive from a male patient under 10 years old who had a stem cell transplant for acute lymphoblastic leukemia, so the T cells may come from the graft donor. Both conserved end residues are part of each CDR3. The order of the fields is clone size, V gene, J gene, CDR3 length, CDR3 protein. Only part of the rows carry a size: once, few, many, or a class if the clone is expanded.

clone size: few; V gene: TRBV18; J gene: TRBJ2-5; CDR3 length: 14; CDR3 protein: CASSPNYYQETQYF
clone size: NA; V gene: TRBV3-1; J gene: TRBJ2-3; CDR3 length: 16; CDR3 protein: CASSIRQGARGDTQYF
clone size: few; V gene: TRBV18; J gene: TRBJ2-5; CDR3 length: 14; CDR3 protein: CASSPGGGQETQYF
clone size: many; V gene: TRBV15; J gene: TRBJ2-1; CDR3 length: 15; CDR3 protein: CATSRVAGVYNEQFF
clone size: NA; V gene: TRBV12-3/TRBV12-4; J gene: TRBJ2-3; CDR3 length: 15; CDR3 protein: CASRAREGPLGTQYF
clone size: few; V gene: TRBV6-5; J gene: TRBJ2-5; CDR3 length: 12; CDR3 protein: CASSYSPETQYF
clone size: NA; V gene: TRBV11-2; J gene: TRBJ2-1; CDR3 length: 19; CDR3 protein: CASSLTTILAGGSYNEQFF
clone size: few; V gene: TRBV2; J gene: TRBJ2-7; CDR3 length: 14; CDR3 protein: CASRGGFLSYEQYF
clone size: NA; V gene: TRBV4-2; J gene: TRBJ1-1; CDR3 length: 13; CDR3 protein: CASSQEIDNEAFF
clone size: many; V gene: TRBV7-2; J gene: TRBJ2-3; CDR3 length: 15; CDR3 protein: CASSLIVLVTDTQYF
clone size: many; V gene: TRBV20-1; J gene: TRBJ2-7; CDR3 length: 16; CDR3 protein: CSASLGDRPLSYEQYF
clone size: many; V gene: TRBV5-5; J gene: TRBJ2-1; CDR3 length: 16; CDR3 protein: CASSLREGQAYNEQFF
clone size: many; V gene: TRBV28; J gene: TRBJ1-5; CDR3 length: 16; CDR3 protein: CASSDPGGGGNQPQHF
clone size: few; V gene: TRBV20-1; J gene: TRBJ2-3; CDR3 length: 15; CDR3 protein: CSARDGQGGTDTQYF
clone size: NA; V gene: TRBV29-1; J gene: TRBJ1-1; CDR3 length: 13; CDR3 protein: CSVDRQTNTEAFF
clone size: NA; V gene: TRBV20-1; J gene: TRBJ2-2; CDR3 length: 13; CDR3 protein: CSARVAGSGELFF
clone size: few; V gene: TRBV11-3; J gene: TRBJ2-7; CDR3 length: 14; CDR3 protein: CASSLGGFNYEQYF
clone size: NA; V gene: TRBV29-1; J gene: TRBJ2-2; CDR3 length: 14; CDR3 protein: CSVARGANTGELFF
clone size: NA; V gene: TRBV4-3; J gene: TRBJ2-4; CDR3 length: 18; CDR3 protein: CASSQDAVSSLTKNIQYF
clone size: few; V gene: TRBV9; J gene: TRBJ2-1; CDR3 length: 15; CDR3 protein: CASSVEVASYDEQFF
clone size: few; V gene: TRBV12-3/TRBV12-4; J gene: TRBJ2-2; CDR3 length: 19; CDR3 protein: CASSLARSGARVNTGELFF
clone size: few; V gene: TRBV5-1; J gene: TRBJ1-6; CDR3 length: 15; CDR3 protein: CASSPGQGLSSPLHF
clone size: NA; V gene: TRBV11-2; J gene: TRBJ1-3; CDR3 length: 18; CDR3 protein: CASSLGFLEGSSGNTIYF
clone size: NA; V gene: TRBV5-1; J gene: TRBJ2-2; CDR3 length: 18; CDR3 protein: CASSWTTASPPVTGELFF
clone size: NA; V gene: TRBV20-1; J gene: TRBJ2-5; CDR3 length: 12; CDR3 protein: CSAAGHGETQYF
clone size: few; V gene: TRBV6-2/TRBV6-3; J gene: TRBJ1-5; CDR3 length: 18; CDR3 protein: CASSYSRTGANLNQPQHF
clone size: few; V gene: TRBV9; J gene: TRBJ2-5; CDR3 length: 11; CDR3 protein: CASSEEETQYF
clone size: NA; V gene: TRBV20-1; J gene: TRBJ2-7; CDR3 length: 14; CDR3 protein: CSASPADGDYEQYF
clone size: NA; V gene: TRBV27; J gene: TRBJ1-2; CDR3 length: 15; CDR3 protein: CASSLTGTRGYGYTF
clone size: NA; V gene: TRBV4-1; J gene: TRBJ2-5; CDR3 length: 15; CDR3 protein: CASSQDFDPTRTQYF
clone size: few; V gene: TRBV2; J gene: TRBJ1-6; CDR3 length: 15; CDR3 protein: CASSERVLAGDPLHF
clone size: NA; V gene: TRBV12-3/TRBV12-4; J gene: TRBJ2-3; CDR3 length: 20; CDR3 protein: CASSLVPSGSYWASTDTQYF
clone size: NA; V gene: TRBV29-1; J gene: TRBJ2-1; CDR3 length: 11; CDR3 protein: CSVEVRGGEFF
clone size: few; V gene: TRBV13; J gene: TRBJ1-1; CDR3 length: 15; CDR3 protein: CASSLGLGGRTEAFF
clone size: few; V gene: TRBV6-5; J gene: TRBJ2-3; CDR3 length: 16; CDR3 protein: CASSYSSGGYTDTQYF
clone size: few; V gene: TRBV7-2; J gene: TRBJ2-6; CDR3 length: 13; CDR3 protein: CASSLGTAVFLTF
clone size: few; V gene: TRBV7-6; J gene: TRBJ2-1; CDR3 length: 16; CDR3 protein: CASSLAGLASYNEQFF
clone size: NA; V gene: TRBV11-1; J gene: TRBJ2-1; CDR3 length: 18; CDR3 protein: CASSEQRRGLAYNNEQFF
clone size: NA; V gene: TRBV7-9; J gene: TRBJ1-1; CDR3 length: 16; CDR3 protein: CASSLSLGDPRRVAFF
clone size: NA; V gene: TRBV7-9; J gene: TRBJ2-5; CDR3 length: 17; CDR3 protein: CASSPPPGTSKQETQYF
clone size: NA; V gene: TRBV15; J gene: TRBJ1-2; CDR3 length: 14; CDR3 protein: CATSRDTAGVGYTF
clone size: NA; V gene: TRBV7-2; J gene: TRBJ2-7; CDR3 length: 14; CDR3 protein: CASSADMGSYEQYF
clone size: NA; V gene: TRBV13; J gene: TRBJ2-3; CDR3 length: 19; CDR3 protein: CASSLGLAGAPAATDTQYF
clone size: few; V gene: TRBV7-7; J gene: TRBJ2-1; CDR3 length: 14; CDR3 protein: CASSPQGPYNEQFF
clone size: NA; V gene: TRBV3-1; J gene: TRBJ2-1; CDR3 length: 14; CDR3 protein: CASSQGRLVDEQFF
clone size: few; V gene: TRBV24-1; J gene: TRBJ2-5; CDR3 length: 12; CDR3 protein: CATSDFGETQYF
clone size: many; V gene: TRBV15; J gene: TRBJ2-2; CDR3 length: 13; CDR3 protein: CATSRDHTGELFF
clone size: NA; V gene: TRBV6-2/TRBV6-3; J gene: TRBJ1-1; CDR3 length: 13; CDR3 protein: CASSPTTGSQAFF
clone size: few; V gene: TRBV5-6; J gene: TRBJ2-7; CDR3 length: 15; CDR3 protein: CASSWRASPPYEQYF
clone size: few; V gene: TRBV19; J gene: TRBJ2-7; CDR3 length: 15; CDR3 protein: CASSPQQGLGYEQYF
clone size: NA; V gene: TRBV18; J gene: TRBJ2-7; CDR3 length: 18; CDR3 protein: CASSPGMPGQNGLYEQYF